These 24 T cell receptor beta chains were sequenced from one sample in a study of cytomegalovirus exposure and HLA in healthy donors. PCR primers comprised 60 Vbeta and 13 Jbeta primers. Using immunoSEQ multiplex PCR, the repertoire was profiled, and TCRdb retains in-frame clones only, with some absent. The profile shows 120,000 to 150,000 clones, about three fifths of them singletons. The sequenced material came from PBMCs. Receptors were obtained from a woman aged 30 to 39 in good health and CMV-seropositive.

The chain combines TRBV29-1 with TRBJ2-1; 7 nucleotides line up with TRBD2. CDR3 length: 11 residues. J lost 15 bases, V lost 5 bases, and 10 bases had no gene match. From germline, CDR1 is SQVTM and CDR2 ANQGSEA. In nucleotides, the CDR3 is TGCAGCGTTAGGCTAGCGGAGACCGGGTTCTTC. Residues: CSVRLAETGFF.

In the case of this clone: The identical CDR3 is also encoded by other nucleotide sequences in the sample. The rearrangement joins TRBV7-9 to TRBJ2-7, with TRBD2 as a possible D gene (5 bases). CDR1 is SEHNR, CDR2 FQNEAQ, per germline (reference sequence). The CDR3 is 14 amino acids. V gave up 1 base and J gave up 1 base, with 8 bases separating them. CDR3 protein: CASSLGGLSYEQYF. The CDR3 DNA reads TGTGCCAGCAGCTTAGGAGGGCTGTCCTACGAGCAGTACTTC.

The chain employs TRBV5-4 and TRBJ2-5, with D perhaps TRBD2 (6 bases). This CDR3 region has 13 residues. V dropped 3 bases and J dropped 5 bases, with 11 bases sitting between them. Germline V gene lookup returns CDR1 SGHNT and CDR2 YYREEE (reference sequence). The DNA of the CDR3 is TGTGCCAGCAGCTCCGACGGGACTGAGACCCAGTACTTC. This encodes CASSSDGTETQYF.

CDR3 loop: CASSTGVGNYGYTF. In DNA, the CDR3 is TGTGCCAGCAGCACAGGGGTGGGAAACTATGGCTACACCTTC. This chain joins TRBV11-2 and TRBJ1-2; TRBD1 aligns across 7 bases. The CDR3 has 14 amino acids. V gave up 5 bases and J gave up 2 bases; unmatched junction bases: 5. CDR1 and CDR2 (germline): SGHAT, FQNNGV.

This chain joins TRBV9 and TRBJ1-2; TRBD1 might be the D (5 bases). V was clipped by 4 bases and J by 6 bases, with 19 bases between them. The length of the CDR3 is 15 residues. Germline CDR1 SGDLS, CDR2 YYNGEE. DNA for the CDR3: TGTGCCAGCAGCACGCGGACAAGCGTAGGGGATGGCTACACCTTC. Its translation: CASSTRTSVGDGYTF.

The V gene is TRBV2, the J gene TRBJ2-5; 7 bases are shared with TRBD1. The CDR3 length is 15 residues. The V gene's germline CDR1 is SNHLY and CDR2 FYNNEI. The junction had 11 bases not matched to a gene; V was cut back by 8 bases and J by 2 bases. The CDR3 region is CASSPTGTVQETQYF. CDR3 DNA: TGTGCCAGCTCCCCAACCGGGACAGTACAAGAGACCCAGTACTTC. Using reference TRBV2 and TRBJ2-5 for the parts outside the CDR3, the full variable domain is EPEVTQTPSHQVTQMGQEVILRCVPISNHLYFYWYRQILGQKVEFLVSFYNNEISEKSEIFDDQFSVERPDGSNFTLKIRSTKLEDSAMYFCASSPTGTVQETQYFGPGTRLLVL.

This chain's CDR3 is CASSGAENSPLHF. In nucleotides, the CDR3 is TGTGCCAGCAGTGGGGCAGAGAATTCACCCCTCCACTTT. The chain employs TRBV2 and TRBJ1-6; the D is unclear. Germline assignment: CDR1 SNHLY and CDR2 FYNNEI. Trimming stripped 4 bases from V and 7 bases from J, with 8 bases between. The CDR3 is 13 residues long.

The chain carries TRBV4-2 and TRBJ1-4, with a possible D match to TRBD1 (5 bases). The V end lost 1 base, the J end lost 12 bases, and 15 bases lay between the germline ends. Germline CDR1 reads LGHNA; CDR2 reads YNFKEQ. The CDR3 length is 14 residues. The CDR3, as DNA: TGTGCCAGCAGCCAAGGAGGATCCAGGGAGGAACTGTTTTTT. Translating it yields CASSQGGSREELFF.

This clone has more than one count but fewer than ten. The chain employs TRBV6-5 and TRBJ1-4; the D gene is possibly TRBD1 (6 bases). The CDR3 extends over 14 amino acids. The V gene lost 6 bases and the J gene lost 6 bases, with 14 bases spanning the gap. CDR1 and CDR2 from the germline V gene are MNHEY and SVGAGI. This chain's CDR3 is CASRRGGAYEKLFF. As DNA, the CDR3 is TGTGCCAGCAGGCGCGGGGGCGCATATGAAAAACTGTTTTTT.

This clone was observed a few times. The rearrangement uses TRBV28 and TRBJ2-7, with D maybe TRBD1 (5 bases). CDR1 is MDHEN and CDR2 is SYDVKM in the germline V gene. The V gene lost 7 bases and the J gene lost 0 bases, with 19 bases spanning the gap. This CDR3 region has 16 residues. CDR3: CASIASTVTSSYEQYF. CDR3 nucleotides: TGTGCCAGCATTGCCTCGACAGTCACGAGCTCCTACGAGCAGTACTTC.

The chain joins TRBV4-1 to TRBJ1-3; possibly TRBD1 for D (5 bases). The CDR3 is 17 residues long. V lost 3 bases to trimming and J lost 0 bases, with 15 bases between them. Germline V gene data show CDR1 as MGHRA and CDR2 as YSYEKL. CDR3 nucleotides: TGCGCCAGCAGCCACGCGGGACGATCGACCTCTGGAAACACCATATATTTT. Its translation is CASSHAGRSTSGNTIYF.

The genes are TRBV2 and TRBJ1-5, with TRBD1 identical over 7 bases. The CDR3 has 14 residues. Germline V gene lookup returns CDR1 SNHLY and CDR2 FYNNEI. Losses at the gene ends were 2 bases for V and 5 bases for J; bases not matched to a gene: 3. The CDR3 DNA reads TGTGCCAGCAGTGAAACAGGGGTTGATCAGCCCCAGCATTTT. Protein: CASSETGVDQPQHF.

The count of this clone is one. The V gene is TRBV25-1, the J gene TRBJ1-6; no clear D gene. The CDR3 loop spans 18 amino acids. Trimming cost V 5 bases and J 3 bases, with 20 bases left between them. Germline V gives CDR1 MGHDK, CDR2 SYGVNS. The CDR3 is CASSSHRESGVYNSPLHF. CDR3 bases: TGTGCCAGCAGTTCTCACCGTGAGAGCGGAGTCTATAATTCACCCCTCCACTTT.

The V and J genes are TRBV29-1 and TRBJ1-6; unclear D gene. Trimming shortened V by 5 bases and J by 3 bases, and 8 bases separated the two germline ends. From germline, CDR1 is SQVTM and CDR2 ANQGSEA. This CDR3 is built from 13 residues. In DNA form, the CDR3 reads TGCAGCGTTCGGCAGGACTATAATTCACCCCTCCACTTT. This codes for CSVRQDYNSPLHF.

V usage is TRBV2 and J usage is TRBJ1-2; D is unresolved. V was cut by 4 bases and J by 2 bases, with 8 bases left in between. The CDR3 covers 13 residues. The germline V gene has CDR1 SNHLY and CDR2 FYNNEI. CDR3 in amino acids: CASSGPGNYGYTF. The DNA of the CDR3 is TGTGCCAGCAGTGGCCCGGGGAACTATGGCTACACCTTC.

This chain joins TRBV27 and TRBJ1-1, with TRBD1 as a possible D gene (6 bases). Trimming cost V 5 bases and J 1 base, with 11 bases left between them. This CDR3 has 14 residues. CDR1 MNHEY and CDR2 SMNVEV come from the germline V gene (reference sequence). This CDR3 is CASSRTTGNTEAFF. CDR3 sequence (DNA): TGTGCCAGCAGTCGGACGACAGGGAACACTGAAGCTTTCTTT.

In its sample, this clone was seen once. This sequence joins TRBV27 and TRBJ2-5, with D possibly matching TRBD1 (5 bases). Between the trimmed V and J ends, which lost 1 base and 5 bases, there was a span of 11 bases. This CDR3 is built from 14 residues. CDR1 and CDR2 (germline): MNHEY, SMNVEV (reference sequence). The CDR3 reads CASSLYSGRETQYF. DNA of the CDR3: TGTGCCAGCAGTTTATATTCAGGGCGGGAGACCCAGTACTTC.

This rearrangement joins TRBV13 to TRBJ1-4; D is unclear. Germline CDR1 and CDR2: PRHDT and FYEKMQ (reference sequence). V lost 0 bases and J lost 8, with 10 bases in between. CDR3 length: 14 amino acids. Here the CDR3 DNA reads TGTGCCAGCAGCTTAGGCGAAGTTGGCGAAAAACTGTTTTTT. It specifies CASSLGEVGEKLFF.

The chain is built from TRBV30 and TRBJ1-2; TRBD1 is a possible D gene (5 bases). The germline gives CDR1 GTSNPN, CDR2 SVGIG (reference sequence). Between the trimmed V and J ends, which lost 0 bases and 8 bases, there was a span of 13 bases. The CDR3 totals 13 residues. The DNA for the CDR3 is TGTGCCTGGAGTGTTCGGCAGGGAACCGGCTACACCTTC. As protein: CAWSVRQGTGYTF.

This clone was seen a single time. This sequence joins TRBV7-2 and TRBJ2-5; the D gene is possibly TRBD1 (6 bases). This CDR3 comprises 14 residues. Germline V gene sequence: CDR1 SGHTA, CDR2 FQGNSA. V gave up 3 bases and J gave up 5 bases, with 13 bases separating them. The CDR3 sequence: CASSFLRGGETQYF. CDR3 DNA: TGTGCCAGCAGCTTCCTCAGGGGCGGGGAGACCCAGTACTTC.

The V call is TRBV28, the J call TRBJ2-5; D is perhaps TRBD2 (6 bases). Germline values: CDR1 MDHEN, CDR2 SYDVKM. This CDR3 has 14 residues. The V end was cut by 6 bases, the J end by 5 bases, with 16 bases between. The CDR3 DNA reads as TGTGCCAGCAGCAGTTTCGCGGGGTGGGAGACCCAGTACTTC. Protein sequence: CASSSFAGWETQYF.

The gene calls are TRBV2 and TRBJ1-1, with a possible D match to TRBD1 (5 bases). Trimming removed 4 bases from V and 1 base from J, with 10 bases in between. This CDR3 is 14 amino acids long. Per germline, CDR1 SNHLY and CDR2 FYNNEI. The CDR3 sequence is CASSGQGKNTEAFF. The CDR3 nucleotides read TGTGCCAGCAGTGGGCAGGGAAAGAACACTGAAGCTTTCTTT.

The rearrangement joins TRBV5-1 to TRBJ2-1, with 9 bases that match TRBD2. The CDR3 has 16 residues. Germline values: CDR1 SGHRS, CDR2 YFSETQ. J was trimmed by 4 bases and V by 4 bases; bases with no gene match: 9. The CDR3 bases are TGCGCCAGCAGCCCCGTGGCGGGGGGGTCGTACAATGAGCAGTTCTTC. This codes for CASSPVAGGSYNEQFF. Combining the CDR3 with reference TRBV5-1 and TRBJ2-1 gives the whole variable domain KAGVTQTPRYLIKTRGQQVTLSCSPISGHRSVSWYQQTPGQGLQFLFEYFSETQRNKGNFPGRFSGRQFSNSRSEMNVSTLELGDSALYLCASSPVAGGSYNEQFFGPGTRLTVL.

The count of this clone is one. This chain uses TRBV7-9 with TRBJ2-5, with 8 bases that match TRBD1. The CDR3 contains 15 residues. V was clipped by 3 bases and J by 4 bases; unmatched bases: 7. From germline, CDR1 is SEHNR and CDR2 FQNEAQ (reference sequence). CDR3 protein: CASSFLQGALETQYF. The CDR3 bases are TGTGCCAGCAGCTTTCTCCAGGGGGCATTAGAGACCCAGTACTTC. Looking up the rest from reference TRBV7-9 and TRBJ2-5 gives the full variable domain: DTGVSQNPRHKITKRGQNVTFRCDPISEHNRLYWYRQTLGQGPEFLTYFQNEAQLEKSRLLSDRFSAERPKGSFSTLEIQRTEQGDSAMYLCASSFLQGALETQYFGPGTRLLVL.